This T cell receptor (beta chain) was sequenced for a study of cytomegalovirus exposure and HLA in healthy donors. Study as a whole: Most genotyped donors, over 70% of 350 to 500, had Caucasian-associated genetic ancestry. Study-level results: Per published accounts, TCR beta sequences correctly predicted the HLA-A and HLA-B alleles of most subjects. Across HLA loci, a later analysis found differing TCR association rates, with DRB1 most and HLA-C fewest. Presence/absence analyses rested on an assumption that sequencing depth was roughly uniform across donors.

This CDR3 has 15 amino acids. Trimming cost V 2 bases and J 8 bases; bases outside gene matches: 9. Germline loops: CDR1 SGHRS, CDR2 YFSETQ. PCR was performed using 60 Vbeta and 13 Jbeta primers. Method: immunoSEQ multiplex PCR; TCRdb's copy keeps in-frame clones and lacks some. Of about 130,000 clones listed, approximately 71% are singletons. Worth noting for this clone: As yet, its antigen is unknown.

Material: PBMCs. V and J are TRBV5-1 and TRBJ2-1; 8 bases align to TRBD1. The sequence came from a young man in good health and CMV-seronegative. CDR3 coding DNA: TGCGCCAGCAGCTTCAATTTCGCAGGGGGCGATGAGCAGTTCTTC. It yields the protein CASSFNFAGGDEQFF.